The clone carrying this TCR beta chain occurred many times. Its target is unknown. The source of the sample is a study of CD8 T cells in ankylosing spondylitis. Overall study findings and caveats: Researchers report that disease-linked clones proved CD8+ and relatively rare in peripheral blood. There was reportedly significant enrichment of clones that were disease-linked in matched ankylosing spondylitis synovial fluid. A motif in TCR beta, a set of 8 or 9 highly homologous variants, appeared characteristic of ankylosing spondylitis blood.

TCRdb independently ran MiXCR on the 5' RACE reads; one entry per CDR3 protein. The table lists 300,000 to 400,000 distinct CDR3 sequences, 20% of them singletons, with over 10% in the top ten. Sequencing input: blood, either unsorted or a sorted T cell fraction (not recorded which). The receptor's source is a male donor with ankylosing spondylitis or in good health (not recorded which).

CDR3 residues: CASRPKTGNFNQPQHF. Here the CDR3 DNA reads TGTGCCAGCAGACCAAAAACAGGGAATTTCAATCAGCCCCAGCATTTT. The chain couples TRBV6-1 to TRBJ1-5, with D maybe TRBD1 (6 bases). CDR1 is MNHNS, CDR2 SASEGT, per germline. V lost 6 bases and J lost 3, with 18 bases in between. The CDR3 is made up of 16 amino acids.